This T cell receptor beta chain was observed in a study of blood T cell repertoires in COVID-19. Per the germline V gene, CDR1 is LGHDT and CDR2 is YNNKEL (reference sequence). With 1 base clipped from V and 5 bases from J, the junction kept 12 bases outside the gene matches. The CDR3 covers 17 residues. The table came from immunoSEQ multiplex PCR; TCRdb's copy has only in-frame clones and leaves some out. This sample has about 180,000 clones, with nearly 90% found just once. The chain carries TRBV3-1 (or the pseudogene TRBV3-2) and TRBJ2-5; 8 nucleotides match TRBD1. The sequence was obtained from a woman in her thirties or forties with acute COVID-19. The sample was PBMCs or T cells enriched from blood (not recorded which). The CDR3 reads CASSQVKGQGAGETQYF. DNA of the CDR3: TGTGCCAGCAGCCAAGTTAAGGGGCAGGGGGCTGGGGAGACCCAGTACTTC.